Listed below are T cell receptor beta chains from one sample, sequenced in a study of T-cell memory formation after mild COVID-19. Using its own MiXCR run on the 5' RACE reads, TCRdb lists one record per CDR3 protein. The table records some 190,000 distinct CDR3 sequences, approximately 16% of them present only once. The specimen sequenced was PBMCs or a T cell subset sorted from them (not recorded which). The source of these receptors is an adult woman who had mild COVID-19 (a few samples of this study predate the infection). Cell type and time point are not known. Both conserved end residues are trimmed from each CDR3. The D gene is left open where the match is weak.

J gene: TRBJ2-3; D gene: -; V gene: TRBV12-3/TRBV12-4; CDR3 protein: ASSLRNWGTDTQY
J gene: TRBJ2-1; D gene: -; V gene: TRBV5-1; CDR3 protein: ASSLETGRTYNEQF
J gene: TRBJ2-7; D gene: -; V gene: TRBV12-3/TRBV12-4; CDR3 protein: ASSLGTTTLFEQY
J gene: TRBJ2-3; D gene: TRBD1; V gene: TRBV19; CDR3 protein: ASSPRQGFTDTQY
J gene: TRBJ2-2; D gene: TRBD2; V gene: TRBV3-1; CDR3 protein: ASSRRVLAGDKNTGELF
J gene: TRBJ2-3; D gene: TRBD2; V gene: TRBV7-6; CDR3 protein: ASSSLASGVPGDTQY
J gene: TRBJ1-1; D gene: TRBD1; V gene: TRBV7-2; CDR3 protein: ASSQGQSHTEAF
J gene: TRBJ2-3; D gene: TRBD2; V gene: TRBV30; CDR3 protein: AWGRDGRSTDTQY
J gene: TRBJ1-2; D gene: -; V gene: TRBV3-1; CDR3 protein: ASSLPGLNYGYT
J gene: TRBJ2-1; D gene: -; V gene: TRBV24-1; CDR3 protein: ATSSGGFSSYNEQF
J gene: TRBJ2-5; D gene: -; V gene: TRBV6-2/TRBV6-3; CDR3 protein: ASRGQGTETQY
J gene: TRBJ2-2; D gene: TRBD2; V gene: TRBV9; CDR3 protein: ASSPRIGTRGHTGELF
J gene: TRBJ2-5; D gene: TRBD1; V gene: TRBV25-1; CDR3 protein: ASGRTGGRETQY
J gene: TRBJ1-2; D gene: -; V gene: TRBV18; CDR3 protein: ASSPEGYGYT
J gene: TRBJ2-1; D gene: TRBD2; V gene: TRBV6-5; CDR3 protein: ASSTRPGLAQNEQF
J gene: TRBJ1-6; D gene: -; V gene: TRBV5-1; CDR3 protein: ASSLGGTYNSPLH
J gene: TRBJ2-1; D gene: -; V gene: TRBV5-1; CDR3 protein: ASSKGDQGEQF
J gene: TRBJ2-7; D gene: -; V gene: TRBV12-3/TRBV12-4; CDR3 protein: ASRMGTFSGEQY
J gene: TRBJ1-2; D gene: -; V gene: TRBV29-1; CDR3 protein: SVEDRGETNYGYT
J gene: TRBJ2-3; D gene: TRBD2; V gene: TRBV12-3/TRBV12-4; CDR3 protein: AILRRLAGAKDTQY
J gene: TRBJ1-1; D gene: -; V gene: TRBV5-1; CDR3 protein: ASRREGMNTEAF
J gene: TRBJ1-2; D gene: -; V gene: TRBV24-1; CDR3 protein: ATSDSGTTPYGYT
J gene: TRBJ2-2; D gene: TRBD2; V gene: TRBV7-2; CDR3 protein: ASSETPGLATGELF
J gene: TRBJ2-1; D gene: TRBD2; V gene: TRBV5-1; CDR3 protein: ASSLISGMRNEQF
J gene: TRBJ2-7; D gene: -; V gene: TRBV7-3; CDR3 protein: ASSLRNEQY
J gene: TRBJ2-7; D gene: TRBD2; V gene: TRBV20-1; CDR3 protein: SARRAGLAGGYSYEQY
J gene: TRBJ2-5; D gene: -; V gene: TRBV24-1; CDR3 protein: ATSGGGAPPETQY
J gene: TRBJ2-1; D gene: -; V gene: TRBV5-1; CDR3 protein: ASSLAPDYNEQF
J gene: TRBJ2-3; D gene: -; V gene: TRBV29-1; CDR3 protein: SVEGARQEDGTDTQY
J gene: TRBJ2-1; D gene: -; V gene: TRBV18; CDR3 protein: ASSPRGISYNEQF
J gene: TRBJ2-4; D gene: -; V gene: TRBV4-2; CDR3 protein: ASSQAPGAKNIQY
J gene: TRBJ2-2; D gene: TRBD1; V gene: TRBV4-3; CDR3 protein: ASSQGTGINTGELF
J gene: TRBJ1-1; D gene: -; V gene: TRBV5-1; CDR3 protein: ASSGAGAAEAF